What follows is one TCR beta chain and its context. The sample belongs to a study of blood T cell repertoires in COVID-19. Across the whole study: From the United States, Italy and Spain came samples of acute and convalescent COVID-19. Sources were T cells, B-cell-depleted T cells, or PBMCs; the material itself was cDNA or gDNA.

The CDR3 length is 14 residues. Trimming cost V 7 bases and J 6 bases, with 13 bases left between them. The germline V gene encodes CDR1 MNHEY and CDR2 SVGAGI. Original methodology: Nucleated cell number was recorded as an estimate derived from reference gene primer amplification. Some clones are missing from TCRdb's copy, which holds only in-frame ones; the method was immunoSEQ multiplex PCR. V and J calls and clone size follow that table, whereas D and trimming were derived from the DNA. The sample shows over 110,000 clones, 88% of them seen only once. Sequencing used peripheral blood. The sequence came from a woman aged 50 to 60 with acute or convalescent COVID-19. V is TRBV6-5 and J is TRBJ1-6; D is unclear. CDR3 residues: CASTLVGFNSPLHF. CDR3 DNA sequence: TGTGCCAGCACCCTTGTCGGTTTTAATTCACCCCTCCACTTT.